A selection of T cell receptor beta chains follows, all from one sample in a study of read filtering for tumor transcriptome and immune sequencing. TCRdb re-derived calls from the reads in MiXCR, one entry per CDR3 protein. The sample consists of tens of thousands of distinct CDR3 sequences, 13% to 15% of them appearing once. The sample consisted of a population of CD138-negative cells sorted from bone marrow. All receptors come from a donor aged 40 or older with multiple myeloma. CDR3s include the opening cysteine and the closing phenylalanine or tryptophan. Each record gives: CDR3 protein, CDR3 DNA, D gene, clone size, J gene, V gene, CDR3 length. D genes are given only for firm matches. Some rows mark clone size as missing; the rest say once, few, many or name a class of expanded clone.

CSVEEYKAGGYTF TGCAGCGTTGAAGAGTACAAGGCAGGCGGCTACACCTTC NA many TRBJ1-2 TRBV29-1 13
CARSWHTEAFF TGCGCCAGAAGCTGGCACACTGAAGCTTTCTTT NA NA TRBJ1-1 TRBV5-1 11
CSADRENTEAFF TGCAGTGCGGACAGGGAGAACACTGAAGCTTTCTTT TRBD1 many TRBJ1-1 TRBV20-1 12
CASSRRDRGLNGQIF TGTGCCAGCAGCCGCCGGGACAGGGGGCTGAATGGGCAGATCTTC TRBD1 NA TRBJ2-1 TRBV4-2 15
CASSYGRLNTGELFF TGCGCCAGCAGCTATGGTCGGCTGAACACCGGGGAGCTGTTTTTT NA few TRBJ2-2 TRBV5-1 15
CASGGSGANVLTF TGTGCTAGTGGCGGCTCTGGGGCCAACGTCCTGACTTTC NA NA TRBJ2-6 TRBV12-5 13
CASSKAGGAREQYF TGTGCCAGCAGCAAAGCTGGGGGGGCAAGGGAGCAGTACTTC NA many TRBJ2-7 TRBV7-6 14
CASSQASGGAYEQYF TGTGCCAGCAGCCAAGCTAGCGGGGGGGCCTACGAGCAGTACTTC TRBD2 medium-sized TRBJ2-7 TRBV4-2 15
CASSTGTGDQETRYF TGTGCCAGCAGCACCGGGACAGGGGACCAAGAGACCCGGTACTTC TRBD1 few TRBJ2-5 TRBV6-1 15
CASSNNQETQYF TGTGCCAGCAGTAATAACCAAGAGACCCAGTACTTC NA few TRBJ2-5 TRBV6-2/TRBV6-3 12
CASSPGYLNEQFF TGTGCCAGCAGTCCAGGGTACCTCAATGAGCAGTTCTTC NA many TRBJ2-1 TRBV12-3/TRBV12-4 13
CASSPNQLGSSYNSPLHF TGTGCCAGCAGCCCCAATCAACTCGGTAGCTCCTATAATTCACCCCTCCACTTT NA many TRBJ1-6 TRBV7-9 18
CASSSDRGLYNEQFF TGTGCCAGCAGCTCCGACAGGGGTCTCTACAATGAGCAGTTCTTC TRBD1 many TRBJ2-1 TRBV7-3 15
CASSTQWADTQYF TGTGCCAGCAGCACACAGTGGGCAGATACGCAGTATTTT NA many TRBJ2-3 TRBV14 13
CASTRLAGGYEQYF TGTGCCAGCACCAGACTAGCGGGAGGCTACGAGCAGTACTTC TRBD2 few TRBJ2-7 TRBV6-2/TRBV6-3 14
CASSLRDTQNTGELFF TGCGCCAGCAGCTTGCGGGACACCCAGAACACCGGGGAGCTGTTTTTT NA many TRBJ2-2 TRBV5-1 16
CATSRDRSSYGYTF TGTGCCACCAGCAGAGATCGGAGTTCCTATGGCTACACCTTC NA many TRBJ1-2 TRBV15 14
CSAGGRALNEQFF TGCAGTGCGGGCGGGAGAGCCTTAAATGAGCAGTTCTTC TRBD2 many TRBJ2-1 TRBV20-1 13
CASSAWTGETGELFF TGTGCCAGCTCAGCTTGGACAGGCGAGACCGGGGAGCTGTTTTTT TRBD1 many TRBJ2-2 TRBV18 15
CASSLLGGRAGEQYF TGTGCCAGCAGCTTACTGGGCGGGAGGGCCGGGGAGCAGTACTTC TRBD2 many TRBJ2-7 TRBV7-3 15
CASSISGSSYNEQFF TGTGCCAGCAGCATAAGCGGGAGCTCCTACAATGAGCAGTTCTTC TRBD2 few TRBJ2-1 TRBV7-3 15
CASSSQPPGLAGDTGELFF TGTGCCAGCAGCTCGCAGCCTCCGGGACTAGCGGGAGACACCGGGGAGCTGTTTTTT TRBD2 many TRBJ2-2 TRBV6-2/TRBV6-3 19
CASSILGGTTNTEAFF TGCGCCAGCAGCATCCTAGGAGGCACGACGAACACTGAAGCTTTCTTT NA many TRBJ1-1 TRBV5-1 16
CASNSGSYEQYF TGTGCCAGCAACAGCGGTTCCTACGAGCAGTACTTC NA many TRBJ2-7 TRBV28 12